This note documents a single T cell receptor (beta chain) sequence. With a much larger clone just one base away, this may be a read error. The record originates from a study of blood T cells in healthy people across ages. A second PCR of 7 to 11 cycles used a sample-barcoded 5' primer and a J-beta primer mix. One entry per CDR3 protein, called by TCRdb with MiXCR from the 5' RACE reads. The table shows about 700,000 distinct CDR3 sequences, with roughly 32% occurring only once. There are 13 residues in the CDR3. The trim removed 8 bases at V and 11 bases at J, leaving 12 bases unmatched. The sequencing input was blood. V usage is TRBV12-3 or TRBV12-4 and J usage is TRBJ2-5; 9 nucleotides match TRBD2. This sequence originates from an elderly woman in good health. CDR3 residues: CASRRGGGNEQYF. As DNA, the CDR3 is TGTGCCAGCCGGCGGGGGGGCGGTAATGAGCAGTACTTC.